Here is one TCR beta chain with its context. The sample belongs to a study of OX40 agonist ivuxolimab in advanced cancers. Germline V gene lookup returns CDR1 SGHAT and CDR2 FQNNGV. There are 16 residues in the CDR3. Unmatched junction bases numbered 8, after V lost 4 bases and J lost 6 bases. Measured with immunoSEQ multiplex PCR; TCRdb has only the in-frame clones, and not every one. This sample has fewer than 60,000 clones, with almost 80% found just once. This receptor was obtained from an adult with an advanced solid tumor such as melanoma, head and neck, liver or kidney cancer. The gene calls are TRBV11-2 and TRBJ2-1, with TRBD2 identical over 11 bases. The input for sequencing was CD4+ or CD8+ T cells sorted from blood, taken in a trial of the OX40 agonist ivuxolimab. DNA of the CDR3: TGTGCCAGCAGCTCCCGGACTAGCGGGTGGGGCAATGAGCAGTTCTTC. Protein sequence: CASSSRTSGWGNEQFF.